Listed below are T cell receptor beta chains from one sample, sequenced in a study of blood T cells in healthy people across ages. TCRdb passed the 5' RACE reads through MiXCR, listing each CDR3 protein once. This sample has 1.8 million or so distinct CDR3 sequences, with approximately 40% found just once. Input material: blood. The receptors shown here come from a human donor in good health. The CDR3 runs from the conserved cysteine through the conserved F or W. Each record gives: J gene, V gene, D gene, CDR3 length, clone size, CDR3 protein, CDR3 DNA. The D gene is left open where the match is weak. The size of a clone is reported for some rows only, either as once, few or many, or as a class for expanded clones.

TRBJ1-4 TRBV28 . 15 few CASSPPTGLNEKLFF TGTGCCAGCAGTCCCCCGACCGGGCTTAATGAAAAACTGTTTTTT
TRBJ1-2 TRBV4-3 . 19 few CASSQDLFRSGTSGYGYTF TGCGCCAGCAGCCAAGATCTTTTCAGATCGGGGACCTCAGGGTATGGCTACACCTTC
TRBJ2-7 TRBV20-1 TRBD1 13 few CSAPDRSSYEQYF TGCAGTGCCCCGGACAGGAGCTCCTACGAGCAGTACTTC
TRBJ2-4 TRBV4-3 . 16 few CASSQERLLAKNIQYF TGCGCCAGCAGCCAAGAGCGCCTACTAGCCAAAAACATCCAGTACTTC
TRBJ2-7 TRBV14 TRBD2 16 few CASSPRGGLSSYEQYF TGTGCCAGCAGCCCCCGCGGGGGGCTGAGCTCCTACGAGCAGTACTTC
TRBJ2-7 TRBV11-3 TRBD1 16 few CASSLRDRVSFYEQYF TGTGCCAGCAGCTTGCGGGACAGGGTTTCTTTCTACGAGCAGTACTTC
TRBJ2-5 TRBV30 . 13 few CAWSVLLRETQYF TGTGCCTGGAGTGTCCTCTTACGCGAGACCCAGTACTTC
TRBJ2-7 TRBV13 . 14 . CASSSHGKTYEQYF TGTGCCAGCAGCTCCCACGGGAAAACCTACGAGCAGTACTTC
TRBJ1-5 TRBV12-5 TRBD1 16 . CASGPWDRRGGQPQHF TGTGCTAGTGGTCCTTGGGACAGGAGAGGGGGTCAGCCCCAGCATTTT
TRBJ1-1 TRBV6-5 TRBD1 14 few CASTYTGESTEAFF TGTGCCAGCACCTACACAGGGGAGAGCACTGAAGCTTTCTTT
TRBJ1-2 TRBV20-1 . 8 . CSAPGYTF TGCAGTGCCCCTGGCTACACCTTC
TRBJ1-5 TRBV20-1 TRBD1 15 few CSARSGTGGNQLQHF TGCAGTGCTAGATCCGGGACAGGGGGCAATCAGCTCCAGCATTTT
TRBJ1-1 TRBV4-3 TRBD1 16 . CASSQHPGQGITEAFF TGCGCCAGCAGCCAACACCCGGGACAGGGGATAACTGAAGCTTTCTTT
TRBJ2-7 TRBV7-9 TRBD2 19 . CASSFSLSGQGGMSYEQYF TGTGCCAGCAGCTTCTCTCTTTCTGGGCAGGGAGGGATGTCCTACGAGCAGTACTTC
TRBJ1-2 TRBV12-3/TRBV12-4 . 13 many CASSLSTNYGYTF TGTGCCAGCAGTTTGTCCACTAACTATGGCTACACCTTC
TRBJ2-7 TRBV5-1 . 16 few CASSPGAGKSENEQYF TGCGCCAGCAGCCCGGGAGCAGGGAAGAGCGAGAACGAGCAGTACTTC
TRBJ2-1 TRBV4-2 . 15 . CASSQDFDQTYEQFF TGTGCCAGCAGCCAAGATTTCGACCAGACCTACGAGCAGTTCTTC
TRBJ1-6 TRBV13 . 14 . CASSYIGGNSPLHF TGTGCCAGCAGCTACATAGGGGGGAATTCACCCCTCCACTTT
TRBJ1-2 TRBV3-1 . 14 . CASSQPPGLYGYTF TGTGCCAGCAGCCAACCTCCGGGACTCTATGGCTACACCTTC
TRBJ2-7 TRBV20-1 . 14 few CSAGEGGRSYEQYF TGCAGTGCCGGGGAGGGGGGAAGGTCCTACGAGCAGTACTTC
TRBJ2-7 TRBV5-1 TRBD1 17 . CASSPALPPGQAYEQYF TGCGCCAGCAGTCCGGCTTTGCCCCCGGGACAGGCCTACGAGCAGTACTTC
TRBJ2-4 TRBV12-3/TRBV12-4 . 19 once CASSLSGENRYLAKNIQYF TGCGCCAGCAGTTTGTCAGGGGAGAATCGATACCTAGCCAAAAACATTCAGTACTTC
TRBJ2-3 TRBV29-1 . 13 . CSVGVDSEQAQYF TGCAGCGTTGGGGTCGACTCCGAACAGGCGCAGTATTTT
TRBJ2-2 TRBV10-3 TRBD2 16 . CAIFPGGPRNTGELFF TGTGCCATCTTTCCGGGGGGGCCAAGGAACACCGGGGAGCTGTTTTTT
TRBJ1-1 TRBV15 . 16 few CATSRDRGALVTEAFF TGTGCCACCAGCAGAGACAGGGGTGCGTTGGTCACTGAAGCTTTCTTT
TRBJ2-5 TRBV2 TRBD1 14 few CASSERGPAETQYF TGTGCCAGCAGTGAAAGGGGGCCAGCAGAGACCCAGTACTTC
TRBJ2-2 TRBV7-3 TRBD2 20 . CASSPSRLAGAPSNTGELFF TGTGCCAGCAGCCCCTCCAGACTAGCGGGGGCCCCCTCGAACACCGGGGAGCTGTTTTTT
TRBJ2-7 TRBV7-3 TRBD1 15 many CASSVRDRTSYEQYF TGTGCCAGCAGCGTCCGGGACAGGACGTCCTACGAGCAGTACTTC
TRBJ2-1 TRBV10-3 . 13 few CATNAGQYNEQFF TGTGCCACCAATGCGGGACAGTACAATGAGCAGTTCTTC
TRBJ2-1 TRBV7-2 TRBD2 14 few CASSARGGPGEQFF TGTGCCAGCAGTGCCCGGGGGGGGCCTGGTGAGCAGTTCTTC
TRBJ1-4 TRBV7-2 TRBD1 13 . CASSKNRGEKLFF TGTGCCAGCAGCAAAAACAGGGGTGAAAAACTGTTTTTT
TRBJ1-1 TRBV4-1 TRBD1 15 . CASSPRDRQNTEAFF TGCGCCAGCAGCCCTCGGGACAGACAAAACACTGAAGCTTTCTTT
TRBJ2-5 TRBV10-3 TRBD2 14 few CATVAGGSQEIQYF TGTGCCACAGTAGCGGGGGGCTCCCAAGAGATCCAGTACTTC
TRBJ2-1 TRBV18 TRBD2 13 few CASSPSGVNEQFF TGTGCCAGCTCACCAAGCGGGGTCAATGAGCAGTTCTTC
TRBJ1-2 TRBV5-1 . 13 few CASSLGWNYGYTF TGCGCCAGCAGCTTGGGGTGGAACTATGGCTACACCTTC
TRBJ2-1 TRBV6-6 . 14 . CASSYVGAVNEQFF TGTGCCAGCAGTTACGTTGGGGCCGTTAATGAGCAGTTCTTC
TRBJ2-5 TRBV7-2 TRBD2 18 . CASSFRLAGGPGRETQYF TGTGCCAGCAGCTTCCGACTAGCGGGGGGGCCCGGGCGAGAGACCCAGTACTTC
TRBJ2-7 TRBV12-3/TRBV12-4 TRBD1 14 . CASSFRDRGDEQYF TGTGCCAGCAGTTTCCGGGACAGGGGCGACGAGCAGTACTTC
TRBJ2-5 TRBV4-3 TRBD2 16 . CASSQDQGTSGGVQYF TGCGCCAGCAGCCAAGATCAAGGGACTAGCGGGGGCGTCCAGTACTTC
TRBJ1-1 TRBV6-2/TRBV6-3 . 13 . CANSYTSGAEAFF TGTGCCAACAGTTACACTTCGGGGGCTGAAGCTTTCTTT
TRBJ1-1 TRBV5-1 . 17 . CASSFLGTGSGNTEAFF TGCGCCAGCAGCTTTTTGGGTACAGGCAGTGGAAACACTGAAGCTTTCTTT
TRBJ1-2 TRBV7-3 . 15 few CASSLQGGDGKGYTF TGTGCCAGCAGCTTACAGGGCGGTGACGGAAAAGGCTACACCTTC
TRBJ2-7 TRBV12-5 . 13 few CASDPGPSYEQYF TGTGCTAGCGATCCCGGGCCCTCCTACGAGCAGTACTTC
TRBJ2-7 TRBV29-1 . 15 . CSVKSPRGSTYEQYF TGCAGCGTTAAAAGTCCCCGGGGATCTACCTACGAGCAGTACTTC
TRBJ2-5 TRBV2 . 15 . CASSASDSLGETQYF TGTGCCAGCAGTGCCTCTGACAGCCTAGGAGAGACCCAGTACTTC
TRBJ1-2 TRBV10-3 . 19 . CAISGYVMLKTEFNYGYTF TGTGCCATCAGTGGATATGTTATGTTAAAGACAGAATTTAACTATGGCTACACCTTC
TRBJ2-7 TRBV12-3/TRBV12-4 . 16 . CASSFIIDRLPYEQYF TGTGCCAGCAGTTTCATTATCGACAGGTTGCCCTACGAGCAGTACTTC
TRBJ2-2 TRBV7-7 TRBD1 16 . CASSLRTGANTGELFF TGTGCTAGCAGCCTCCGGACAGGGGCAAACACCGGGGAGCTGTTTTTT
TRBJ2-7 TRBV5-5 . 14 few CASSLAGGAGEQYF TGTGCCAGCAGCTTGGCCGGAGGGGCGGGAGAGCAGTACTTC